The 31 T cell receptor beta chains below all came from one sample that was sequenced in a study of identical twins. TCRdb itself ran the 5' RACE reads through MiXCR, one entry per CDR3 protein. The data show roughly 690,000 distinct CDR3 sequences, with over 5% seen just once and 1.5% to 2% held by the top ten. The sequenced material came from naive T cells sorted from blood. The receptors come from a man between 18 and 35 years old in good health.

This sequence joins TRBV6-5 and TRBJ1-3, with unresolved D. Germline CDR1 MNHEY, CDR2 SVGAGI. The V end was cut by 4 bases, the J end by 0 bases, with 10 bases between. This CDR3 region has 15 residues. The CDR3 sequence is CASSSAGLSGNTIYF. The CDR3, as DNA: TGTGCCAGCAGTTCGGCAGGCCTCTCTGGAAACACCATATATTTT.

This clonotype was recorded at least ten times. The rearrangement joins TRBV12-3 or TRBV12-4 to TRBJ2-2, with 7 bases identical to TRBD2. V dropped 5 bases and J dropped 5; count of bases not matched to a gene: 20. The CDR3 runs to 19 residues. CDR3 in amino acids: CASSPTPSAASGHTGELFF. In DNA form, the CDR3 reads TGTGCCAGCAGTCCAACCCCCTCCGCGGCTAGCGGTCATACCGGGGAGCTGTTTTTT.

This chain joins TRBV30 and TRBJ2-4; D is tentatively TRBD1 or TRBD2 (5 bases each). Trimming took off 4 bases at V and 9 bases at J, with 25 bases between the two ends. The CDR3 is made up of 16 amino acids. Germline V CDR1 and CDR2: GTSNPN, SVGIG (reference sequence). CDR3 sequence: CAWKGTGSGRGTIQYF. The DNA of the CDR3 is TGTGCCTGGAAGGGAACGGGGTCGGGACGTGGAACCATTCAGTACTTC.

Many counts were recorded for this clonotype. The CDR3 sequence is CASSSGTGNNEQFF. CDR3 DNA sequence: TGCGCCAGCAGCTCCGGGACAGGGAACAATGAGCAGTTCTTC. This chain uses TRBV5-1 with TRBJ2-1, with 9 bases identical to TRBD1. Trimming took 3 bases from V and 5 from J; bases not matched to a gene: 3. The CDR3 sequence is 14 residues long. Per germline, CDR1 SGHRS and CDR2 YFSETQ.

The table lists this clonotype with a count of one. The chain has TRBV18 and TRBJ2-3; 9 bases fit TRBD2. The length of the CDR3 is 16 residues. V gave up 0 bases and J gave up 7 bases; unmatched junction bases: 8. The V gene's germline CDR1 is KGHSH and CDR2 LQKENI. CDR3 coding DNA: TGTGCCAGCTCACCACCGAATAGCGGGAGCCCGAATACGCAGTATTTT. Its translation: CASSPPNSGSPNTQYF.

The sample holds a few counts of this clonotype. The V gene is TRBV20-1, the J gene TRBJ1-2; the D gene is possibly TRBD1 (6 bases). Germline V gives CDR1 DFQATT, CDR2 SNEGSKA (reference sequence). V was trimmed by 4 bases and J by 8 bases, leaving 14 bases between them. The CDR3 consists of 12 residues. CDR3 residues: CSAKTGVGGYTF. The CDR3 DNA reads as TGCAGTGCTAAGACAGGAGTCGGGGGCTACACCTTC.

At least ten counts were recorded for this clonotype. J is TRBJ1-2 and V is TRBV20-1; no clear D gene. Trimming removed 4 bases from V and 2 bases from J, with 8 bases in between. The CDR3 is 12 amino acids. The germline V gene encodes CDR1 DFQATT and CDR2 SNEGSKA (reference sequence). CDR3 nucleotides: TGCAGTGCTACTTCAGAGAACTATGGCTACACCTTC. It translates to CSATSENYGYTF.

This clonotype turned up a few times. The chain's CDR3 is CASSLGTGKGGTEAFF. The CDR3 DNA follows: TGTGCCAGCAGTTTAGGGACAGGGAAGGGCGGCACTGAAGCTTTCTTT. The chain couples TRBV12-3 or TRBV12-4 to TRBJ1-1; 8 bases are a match to TRBD1. The V gene end was trimmed by 1 base and the J gene end by 4 bases; junction bases not matched to a gene: 8. This CDR3 region has 16 residues.

The chain has TRBV13 and TRBJ2-1, with TRBD2 matching 9 bases. The germline CDR1 and CDR2 sequences are PRHDT and FYEKMQ (reference sequence). The trim removed 6 bases at V and 8 bases at J, leaving 11 bases unmatched. This CDR3 region has 15 residues. For the CDR3, the DNA is TGTGCCAGCAGTCACACCCTGACTAGCGGATATGAGCAGTTCTTC. The encoded protein is CASSHTLTSGYEQFF.

The V gene is TRBV12-3 or TRBV12-4, the J gene TRBJ1-4, with TRBD1 matching 10 bases. The CDR3 sequence is 15 residues long. V trimming: 6 bases; J trimming: 6 bases; junction bases outside the gene matches: 7. The CDR3 loop reads CASSSGQGDDEKLFF. In nucleotides, the CDR3 is TGTGCCAGCAGCTCAGGACAGGGGGATGATGAAAAACTGTTTTTT.

This clonotype was counted between two and nine times. The chain combines TRBV7-2 with TRBJ2-3, with 15 bases fitting TRBD2. CDR1 and CDR2 from the germline V gene are SGHTA and FQGNSA. V shed 3 bases, J shed 5 bases, and the junction held 6 bases outside the gene matches. CDR3 length equals 17 residues. The CDR3 reads CASSFGGLAGGLDTQYF. The CDR3 nucleotides are TGTGCCAGCAGCTTCGGAGGACTAGCGGGAGGGTTAGATACGCAGTATTTT.

In this sample, this clonotype turned up many times. The V call is TRBV9, the J call TRBJ1-2, with 9 bases aligning to TRBD1. Looked up from germline, CDR1 is SGDLS and CDR2 is YYNGEE. The CDR3 runs 15 residues. Germline trimming cut 1 base from V and 3 bases from J; bases unmatched to any gene: 4. The CDR3 DNA sequence: TGTGCCAGCAGCGTATCCGGACAGGGGCACTATGGCTACACCTTC. It specifies CASSVSGQGHYGYTF. The variable domain in full, with the rest retrieved from reference TRBV9 and TRBJ1-2, is DSGVTQTPKHLITATGQRVTLRCSPRSGDLSVYWYQQSLDQGLQFLIQYYNGEERAKGNILERFSAQQFPDLHSELNLSSLELGDSALYFCASSVSGQGHYGYTFGSGTRLTVV.

This clonotype occurred a few times. The chain couples TRBV12-5 to TRBJ1-1; D is uncertain. The V and J ends lost 7 bases and 1 base respectively, with 10 bases between them. This CDR3 region has 13 residues. Germline V gives CDR1 LGHNT, CDR2 FRNRAP. The CDR3 DNA follows: TGTGCTAGTGTCCCCGGCGGGAACACTGAAGCTTTCTTT. Amino acid sequence: CASVPGGNTEAFF. The variable domain in full, completed from reference TRBV12-5 and TRBJ1-1, reads DARVTQTPRHKVTEMGQEVTMRCQPILGHNTVFWYRQTMMQGLELLAYFRNRAPLDDSGMPKDRFSAEMPDATLATLKIQPSEPRDSAVYFCASVPGGNTEAFFGQGTRLTVV.

There are many counts of this clonotype. The chain uses TRBV5-1 and TRBJ2-7; 13 positions agree with TRBD2. Looked up from germline, CDR1 is SGHRS and CDR2 is YFSETQ. The length of the CDR3 is 15 residues. The V segment lost 4 bases and the J segment 3 bases; nucleotides outside the gene matches: 4. The CDR3 DNA is TGCGCCAGCAGCCCCGGGACTAGCGGGATCTACGAGCAGTACGTC. This codes for CASSPGTSGIYEQYV.

In its sample, this clonotype was seen many times. The J gene is TRBJ2-5, the V gene TRBV4-3, with 8 bases matching TRBD1. Germline V gene sequence: CDR1 LGHNA, CDR2 YSLEER. The CDR3 is made up of 15 amino acids. The trim removed 3 bases at V and 1 base at J, leaving 4 bases unmatched. The CDR3: CASSQDRVFQETQYF. CDR3 nucleotide sequence: TGCGCCAGCAGCCAGGACAGGGTTTTCCAAGAGACCCAGTACTTC.

In this sample, this clonotype turned up many times. V is TRBV10-2 and J is TRBJ2-2, with D uncertain. V lost 0 bases to trimming and J lost 8 bases, with 7 bases between them. CDR1 and CDR2 (germline): WSHSY, SAAADI. The length of the CDR3 is 13 residues. The CDR3 protein is CASSESSRGELFF. CDR3 nucleotides: TGCGCCAGCAGTGAGTCTAGCAGGGGGGAGCTGTTTTTT.

V is TRBV18 and J is TRBJ2-1; 8 nucleotides agree with TRBD1. The J segment lost 4 bases and the V segment lost 6 bases, leaving 8 bases of the junction unmatched. The CDR3 totals 15 residues. CDR1 is KGHSH and CDR2 is LQKENI in the germline V gene. The CDR3 sequence: CASSPGTGQYNEQFF. As DNA, the CDR3 is TGTGCCAGCTCCCCAGGGACAGGACAATACAATGAGCAGTTCTTC.

The table lists this clonotype with a few counts. V usage is TRBV30 and J usage is TRBJ1-6; D is uncertain. V was shortened by 5 bases and J by 9 bases, with 14 bases between the two germline ends. This CDR3 spans 13 amino acids. Germline V CDR1 and CDR2: GTSNPN, SVGIG (reference sequence). CDR3 DNA sequence: TGTGCCTGGGTCAGCCAGACGGGTTCACCCCTCCACTTT. Translated, it gives CAWVSQTGSPLHF.

This clonotype appeared many times. The chain uses TRBV27 and TRBJ1-5; no clear D gene. Germline V gene lookup returns CDR1 MNHEY and CDR2 SMNVEV (reference sequence). V lost 5 bases to trimming and J lost 7 bases, with 9 bases between them. The CDR3 has 12 residues. CDR3 nucleotides: TGTGCCAGCAGTCCCGGGTTACAGCCCCAGCATTTT. It yields the protein CASSPGLQPQHF.

In this sample, this clonotype turned up a few times. This chain joins TRBV7-9 and TRBJ2-3; 10 bases are a match to TRBD2. Germline lookup yields CDR1 SEHNR and CDR2 FQNEAQ (reference sequence). CDR3 length equals 15 residues. Germline trimming cut 5 bases from V and 6 bases from J; bases unmatched to any gene: 8. CDR3: CASSATSGKGDTQYF. The CDR3 DNA reads as TGTGCCAGCAGCGCAACTAGCGGGAAGGGGGATACGCAGTATTTT.

This clonotype was counted a few times. The chain couples TRBV20-1 to TRBJ2-7, with no clear D. Germline V gives CDR1 DFQATT, CDR2 SNEGSKA (reference sequence). There are 13 residues in the CDR3. The V gene lost 5 bases and the J gene lost 1 base, with 12 bases spanning the gap. The CDR3 region has the DNA TGCAGTGCTTCTCCAGACTCATCCTACGAGCAGTACTTC. Protein: CSASPDSSYEQYF.

Of note for this clonotype: A read error may be the cause here, since a much bigger clone is one base away. The chain joins TRBV20-1 to TRBJ2-3; TRBD1 might be the D (6 bases). This CDR3 comprises 12 residues. Germline V gene sequence: CDR1 DFQATT, CDR2 SNEGSKA (reference sequence). The CDR3 loop is CSASKRTDKQYF. In DNA form, the CDR3 reads TGCAGTGCTAGTAAACGGACAGATAAGCAGTATTTT.

The sample holds many counts of this clonotype. The V gene is TRBV29-1, the J gene TRBJ2-5; TRBD2 matches 11 bases. CDR3 size: 14 residues. The germline V gene has CDR1 SQVTM and CDR2 ANQGSEA. The V and J ends lost 7 bases and 0 bases, in that order; junction bases with no gene match: 4. The DNA for the CDR3 is TGCAGCGCAAATAGCGGGAGGGACCAAGAGACCCAGTACTTC. Translating it yields CSANSGRDQETQYF.

V gene TRBV6-5 combines with J gene TRBJ2-2; D unclear. Trimming removed 0 bases from V and 5 bases from J, with 7 bases in between. The CDR3 runs 14 residues. Per the germline V gene, CDR1 is MNHEY and CDR2 is SVGAGI. CDR3 bases: TGTGCCAGCAGTTACTCTTTGGGGACCGGGGAGCTGTTTTTT. This encodes CASSYSLGTGELFF.

DNA of the CDR3: TGTGCCAGCAGGGTAGCGGGAGGTAACTACGAGCAGTACTTC. Encoded protein: CASRVAGGNYEQYF. The V and J genes are TRBV6-1 and TRBJ2-7; 10 nucleotides align to TRBD2. This CDR3 is 14 amino acids long. Trimming took 6 bases from V and 3 from J; bases not matched to a gene: 5. Germline V gene lookup returns CDR1 MNHNS and CDR2 SASEGT.

The chain has TRBV12-3 or TRBV12-4 and TRBJ2-7; D gene uncertain. The CDR3 sequence is 11 residues long. V was clipped by 5 bases and J by 6 bases, with 8 bases between them. As DNA, the CDR3 is TGTGCCAGCAGTCCCCCCCCCGAGCAGTACGTC. Amino acid sequence: CASSPPPEQYV.

In this sample, this clonotype turned up many times. The rearrangement uses TRBV5-1 and TRBJ1-2, with D possibly being TRBD1 (5 bases). Trimming took off 0 bases at V and 3 bases at J, with 9 bases between the two ends. The CDR3 extends over 14 amino acids. Germline V gene lookup returns CDR1 SGHRS and CDR2 YFSETQ. This CDR3 reads CASSLARGDYGYTF. DNA of the CDR3: TGCGCCAGCAGCTTGGCCCGGGGGGACTATGGCTACACCTTC.

Ten or more counts support this clonotype. The V and J genes are TRBV20-1 and TRBJ2-3; D possibly uses TRBD1 or TRBD2 (5 bases each). Trimming stripped 4 bases from V and 4 bases from J, with 15 bases between. Germline CDR1 reads DFQATT; CDR2 reads SNEGSKA (reference sequence). The CDR3 covers 14 residues. The CDR3 loop reads CSATGTLSADTQYF. The CDR3 DNA reads as TGCAGTGCTACCGGGACCCTAAGCGCAGATACGCAGTATTTT.

The gene calls are TRBV3-1 and TRBJ2-7, with D possibly matching TRBD2 (5 bases). From germline, CDR1 is LGHDT and CDR2 YNNKEL (reference sequence). The CDR3 loop spans 14 amino acids. V was shortened by 2 bases and J by 6 bases, with 14 bases between the two germline ends. In DNA, the CDR3 is TGTGCCAGCAGCCAACTCTATGGGAGCCCCGAGCAGTACGTC. Translating it yields CASSQLYGSPEQYV.

This clonotype was picked up many times. The chain uses TRBV5-1 and TRBJ2-5; D is undetermined. V lost 0 bases and J 1 base, leaving 4 bases between the germline ends. The CDR3 consists of 13 residues. Germline V lookup: CDR1 SGHRS, CDR2 YFSETQ. The CDR3 here is CASSLEIQETQYF. CDR3 nucleotides: TGCGCCAGCAGCTTGGAGATCCAAGAGACCCAGTACTTC.

This clonotype was seen a few times. V gene TRBV6-1 combines with J gene TRBJ1-5; 12 bases agree with TRBD1. The CDR3 extends over 20 amino acids. In germline, CDR1 is MNHNS, CDR2 SASEGT. Trimming took 8 bases from V and 2 from J; bases not matched to a gene: 19. CDR3 sequence (DNA): TGTGCCAGCGGTGGCACCGACCCGGGACAGGGGGCTATGGGCAATCAGCCCCAGCATTTT. It yields the protein CASGGTDPGQGAMGNQPQHF.